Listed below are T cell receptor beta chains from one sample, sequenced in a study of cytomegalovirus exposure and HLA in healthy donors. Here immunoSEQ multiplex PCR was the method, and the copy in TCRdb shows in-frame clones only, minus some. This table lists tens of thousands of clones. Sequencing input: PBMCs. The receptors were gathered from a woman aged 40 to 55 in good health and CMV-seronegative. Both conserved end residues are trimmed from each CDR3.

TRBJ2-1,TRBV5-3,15,ARSGGREGPLCHEQF
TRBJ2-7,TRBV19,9,AGPPGVIQY
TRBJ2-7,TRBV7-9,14,ASSLLSGSAPYEQY
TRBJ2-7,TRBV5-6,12,ASHGASGAYEQY
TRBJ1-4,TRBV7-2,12,ASSSPGAGEKLF
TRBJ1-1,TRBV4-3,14,ASSQVSGQGVTEAF
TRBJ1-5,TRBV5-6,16,ASSLDRGQVWSNQPQH
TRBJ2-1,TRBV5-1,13,ASSSGLAGGNEQF
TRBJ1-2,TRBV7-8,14,ASSLASGTGGQGYT
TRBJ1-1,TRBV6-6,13,ASNLHSGGTTEAF
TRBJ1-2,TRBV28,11,ASSFGGGYGYT
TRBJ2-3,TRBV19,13,ASSIPDRRTDTQY
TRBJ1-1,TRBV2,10,ASLQGYTEAF
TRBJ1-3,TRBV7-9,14,ASSQGQPFSGNTIY
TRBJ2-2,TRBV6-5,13,ASSWAGAGHGELF
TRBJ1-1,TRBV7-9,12,ASSEQGRNTEAF
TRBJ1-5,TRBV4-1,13,ASSLQGAANQPQH
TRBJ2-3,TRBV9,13,ASSRTGLRTDTQY
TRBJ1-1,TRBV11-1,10,ASRLGQTEAF
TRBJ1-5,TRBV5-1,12,ASSPGETEQPQH
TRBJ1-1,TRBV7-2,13,ASSLGAQSDTEAF
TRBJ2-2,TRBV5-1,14,ASSLWGGPTTGELF
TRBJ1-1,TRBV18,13,ASSATGTPNTEAF
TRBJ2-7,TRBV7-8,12,ASSSSGRVNEQY
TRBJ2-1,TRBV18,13,ASSPSTSSDNEQF
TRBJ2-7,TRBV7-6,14,ASSLGDRGPAYEQY
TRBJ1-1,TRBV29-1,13,SVGRDRAGGTEAF
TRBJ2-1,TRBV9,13,ASSGQGNMENEQF
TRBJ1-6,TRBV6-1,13,ASSEEGANPIPLH
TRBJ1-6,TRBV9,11,ASSVRQGDPLH
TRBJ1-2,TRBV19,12,ASSLTGGVAGYT
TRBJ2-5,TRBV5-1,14,ASSLIGQGAGETQY
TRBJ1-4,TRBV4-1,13,ASSQDRSPIRKLF
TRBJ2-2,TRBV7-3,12,ASSPAGETGELF
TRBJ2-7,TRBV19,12,ASNAGQGTYEQY
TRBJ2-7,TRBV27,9,ASRDRWEQY
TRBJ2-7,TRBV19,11,ASSSQGNYEQY
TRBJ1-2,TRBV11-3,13,ASSFDGMGISGYT
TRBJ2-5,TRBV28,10,ASSLSQETQY
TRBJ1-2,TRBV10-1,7,ATQDRAS
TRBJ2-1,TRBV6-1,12,ASRDGQGRDEQF
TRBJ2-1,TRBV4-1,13,ASSQDPTSYNEQF
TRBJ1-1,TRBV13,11,ASSMFRNTEAF
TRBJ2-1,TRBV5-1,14,ASSFLAGGNYNEQF
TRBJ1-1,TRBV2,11,ASSYRTNTEAF
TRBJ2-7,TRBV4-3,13,ASSQDSGGSYEQY
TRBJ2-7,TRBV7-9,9,ASSYTYEQY
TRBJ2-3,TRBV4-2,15,ASSQEPPAGGYHTQY
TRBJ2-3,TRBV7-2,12,ASSLRQEADTQY
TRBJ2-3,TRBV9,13,ASSVASGGADTQY
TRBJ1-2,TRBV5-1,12,ASSLDGQGRGYT
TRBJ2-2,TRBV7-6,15,ASRIERGSPNTGELF
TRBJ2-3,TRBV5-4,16,ASGRGTSGVTSTDKQY
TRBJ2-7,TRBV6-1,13,ASSGAYRSSYEQY
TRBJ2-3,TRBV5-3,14,ARSRLAGGGTDTQY